Described below is a single T cell receptor beta chain sequence and its context. Its antigen remains unknown. The entry originates in a study of beta chain features in type 1 diabetes. Notes on the study in general: Sequencing from cDNA could over-represent high-TCR-expressing cells. Moderate but significant shortening of TCRB CDR3s was recorded in all four CD4+ subsets from Type 1 diabetes patients.

Of the isolated RNA, all was reverse transcribed, and so the sequenced material was expressed TCRB transcripts. Reads from naive, central memory and regulatory T cell samples averaged approximately 3.7 million. Produced via immunoSEQ multiplex PCR; TCRdb's table is partial and in-frame only. The sample records about 160,000 clones, roughly 60% being singletons. Cells sorted by CD45RO/CCR7/CD25/CD127/CD95/CD27 comprised CD4+ naive, central memory, regulatory and stem cell-like memory cells. Between the trimmed V and J ends, which lost 2 bases and 5 bases, there was a span of 18 bases. The CDR3 consists of 16 residues. The germline gives CDR1 SGHRS, CDR2 YFSETQ.

The sequence came from a man younger than 45 with type 1 diabetes. Sequenced sample: naive CD4+ T cells from blood. This rearrangement joins TRBV5-1 to TRBJ2-3; either TRBD1 or TRBD2 may fit D (5 bases each). CDR3: CASSFLAGQGGDTQYF. CDR3 DNA sequence: TGCGCCAGCAGCTTTCTAGCCGGCCAGGGTGGAGATACGCAGTATTTT.